This TCR beta chain was sequenced during a study of cytomegalovirus exposure and HLA in healthy donors. Worth noting for this clone: Its target is unknown.

With 60 Vbeta and 13 Jbeta primers, the PCR was carried out. Sequenced by immunoSEQ multiplex PCR; TCRdb stores in-frame clones only, minus some. The sample yields roughly 150,000 clones, around 86% seen once. With 6 bases clipped from V and 9 bases from J, the junction kept 8 bases outside the gene matches. CDR3 length equals 13 residues. CDR1 is MNHNS, CDR2 SASEGT, per germline. Study-wide points: In an earlier analysis, most TCR beta V segments were productive about 87% or about 30% of the time. Presence/absence analyses assumed roughly uniform sequencing depth across donors, which may not hold. Most of the CMV-associated TCR beta chains (in a later analysis) appeared to be HLA-restricted. Indistinguishable V segments, including TRBV6-2 and TRBV6-3, were excluded.

The chain links TRBV6-1 to TRBJ2-1; 7 bases map to TRBD2. The clonotype was recovered from a girl aged 2 to 9 in good health and CMV-seropositive. Sample: PBMCs. Here the CDR3 reads CASRSGTWGEQFF. CDR3 in DNA: TGTGCCAGCAGGAGCGGGACGTGGGGTGAGCAGTTCTTC.